This T cell receptor beta chain is from a study of T cells expressing NK-cell markers. Study-wide background: Sorted CD3+CD56+NKG2C+, CD3+CD56+NKG2C- and CD3+CD56-NKG2C+ T-cell subsets were beta-chain profiled. Eight donors were sequenced, of whom seven were HCMV-seropositive, while the remaining one was HCMV-seronegative.

Study-wide points: In about six donors, dominant CD3+CD56+NKG2C+ clonotypes ranked among the top 10 CD8+ clonotypes.

5'RACE template switching built TCR beta cDNA with unique molecular identifiers. Reprocessing the 5' RACE reads, TCRdb reports a single entry for every CDR3 protein and omits DNA. The sample data list some 440,000 distinct CDR3 sequences. The length of the CDR3 is 14 residues. Germline assignment: CDR1 LGHNT and CDR2 FRNRAP. On this clonotype: Its antigen is unknown.

The TCR comes from a woman in her fifties or sixties in good health. This sequence joins TRBV12-5 and TRBJ1-2. Sequenced: blood T cells: a sorted CD56 or NKG2C T cell subset, CD4+ or CD8+ T cells, or bulk PBMC T cells (not recorded which). The chain's CDR3 is CASGLGMGFGGYTF.